The next 7 T cell receptor beta chains were all read from a single sample in a study of human T cells and chemical hapten exposure. TCRdb called the RACE reads again in MiXCR, with one record for every CDR3 protein. The sample has around 250,000 distinct CDR3 sequences, 8.6% seen once; the top ten hold under 2.5%. Time point defined: pre-sensitization, week 0. Treatment of the sample: therapeutic diphenylcyclopropenone sensitization with weekly scalp DPC. The specimen comprised whole blood, sampled in connection with sensitization to the hapten diphenylcyclopropenone (DPC). These receptors were taken from a woman between 35 and 50 years old with alopecia areata. Some clones in this sample may be carry-over from other donors' samples.

The table lists this clonotype with a few counts. A much more abundant neighbour one base away suggests this may be a read error. J is TRBJ2-5 and V is TRBV5-8; weak D call: TRBD2 (6 bases). CDR1 SGHTS and CDR2 YDEGEE come from the germline V gene. The V end lost 3 bases, the J end lost 3 bases, and 9 bases lay between the germline ends. There are 13 residues in the CDR3. The CDR3 DNA reads TGTGCCAGCAGCTACGGGAGCGAAGAGACCCAGTACTTC. Translating gives CASSYGSEETQYF.

V usage is TRBV27 and J usage is TRBJ2-3, with unresolved D. The CDR3 is 15 amino acids. Germline-derived CDR1 and CDR2 are MNHEY and SMNVEV (reference sequence). V was shortened by 5 bases and J by 0 bases, with 12 bases between the two germline ends. CDR3 sequence reads: CASSNQMVSTDTQYF. In DNA form, the CDR3 reads TGTGCCAGCAGTAACCAGATGGTGAGCACAGATACGCAGTATTTT.

There are many counts of this clonotype. The chain recombines TRBV2 with TRBJ1-1; D gene uncertain. V gave up 3 bases and J gave up 1 base, with 9 bases separating them. CDR1 and CDR2 from the germline V gene are SNHLY and FYNNEI. The CDR3 covers 14 residues. CDR3 DNA sequence: TGTGCCAGCAGTGATCCGGACCGGAACACTGAAGCTTTCTTT. It translates to CASSDPDRNTEAFF.

The rearrangement joins TRBV7-6 to TRBJ1-6; D is possibly TRBD1 (6 bases). The CDR3 is 15 residues long. V was pared by 0 bases and J by 9 bases, with 12 bases between. Germline values: CDR1 SGHVS, CDR2 FNYEAQ. CDR3 sequence: CASSLAGGRGSPLHF. As DNA, the CDR3 is TGTGCCAGCAGCTTAGCGGGGGGCAGGGGTTCACCCCTCCACTTT.

This clonotype was seen a handful of times. The chain links TRBV7-3 to TRBJ2-1; TRBD2 matches 7 bases. The CDR3 is made up of 18 amino acids. Germline CDR1 is SGHTA and CDR2 is FQGTGA. V gave up 1 base and J gave up 5 bases; unmatched junction bases: 14. The CDR3 DNA sequence: TGTGCCAGCAGCTTAAGGGCCAAGGGGCTAGCGGCCAACAATGAGCAGTTCTTC. This sequence encodes CASSLRAKGLAANNEQFF.

This clonotype showed up just a few times. This chain uses TRBV6-1 with TRBJ2-7; the match to TRBD1 covers 7 bases. The V and J ends lost 5 bases and 3 bases, in that order; junction bases with no gene match: 10. CDR1 is MNHNS and CDR2 is SASEGT in the germline V gene. The CDR3 sequence is 15 residues long. The DNA of the CDR3 is TGTGCCAGCAGTTCTTCCGGGACAGCGAACTACGAGCAGTACTTC. It is translated as CASSSSGTANYEQYF.

This clonotype was seen a few times. This chain uses TRBV9 with TRBJ2-1; 9 bases line up with TRBD2. With 0 bases clipped from V and 9 bases from J, the junction kept 10 bases outside the gene matches. CDR3 length: 16 amino acids. The germline V gene has CDR1 SGDLS and CDR2 YYNGEE. The CDR3 loop is CASSVGPGLASIEQFF. Written as DNA, the CDR3 is TGTGCCAGCAGCGTAGGCCCGGGACTAGCAAGTATTGAGCAGTTCTTC.